A single sample gave rise to the 26 T cell receptor beta chains below, sequenced in a study of OX40 agonist ivuxolimab in advanced cancers. Sequencing was performed with immunoSEQ multiplex PCR; in TCRdb, only in-frame clones are kept and a portion is missing. The sample consists of 95,000 to 120,000 clones, roughly 90% of them appearing once. This sample comprised CD4+ or CD8+ T cells sorted from blood, obtained in a trial of the OX40 agonist ivuxolimab. All receptors come from an adult with an advanced solid tumor such as melanoma, head and neck, liver or kidney cancer.

The chain employs TRBV5-1 and TRBJ2-5; 9 bases map to TRBD1. Germline V gene data show CDR1 as SGHRS and CDR2 as YFSETQ. CDR3 length: 15 amino acids. V gave up 4 bases and J gave up 5 bases; unmatched junction bases: 9. The CDR3: CASSPEGTGNETQYF. The CDR3, as DNA: TGCGCCAGCAGCCCGGAGGGGACAGGGAATGAGACCCAGTACTTC. Drawing the rest from reference TRBV5-1 and TRBJ2-5, the complete variable domain is KAGVTQTPRYLIKTRGQQVTLSCSPISGHRSVSWYQQTPGQGLQFLFEYFSETQRNKGNFPGRFSGRQFSNSRSEMNVSTLELGDSALYLCASSPEGTGNETQYFGPGTRLLVL.

This clone was seen a single time. J is TRBJ1-2 and V is TRBV7-9, with 7 positions matching TRBD1. The CDR3 consists of 15 residues. Germline trimming cut 0 bases from V and 3 bases from J; bases unmatched to any gene: 4. Looked up from germline, CDR1 is SEHNR and CDR2 is FQNEAQ (reference sequence). For the CDR3, the DNA is TGTGCCAGCAGCTTAGCGGGGCAGGGGGACTATGGCTACACCTTC. Its translation: CASSLAGQGDYGYTF.

The CDR3 bases are TGTGCCAGCAGCCCAGACAGGGTAGCAGATACGCAGTATTTT. It yields the protein CASSPDRVADTQYF. V usage is TRBV11-1 and J usage is TRBJ2-3, with TRBD1 matching 7 bases. Germline values: CDR1 SGHAT, CDR2 FQDESV (reference sequence). The J segment lost 4 bases and the V segment lost 5 bases, leaving 6 bases of the junction unmatched. The CDR3 is 14 residues long.

The CDR3 loop reads CASSLVGGVQPQHF. DNA of the CDR3: TGTGCCAGCAGCTTAGTAGGCGGGGTTCAGCCCCAGCATTTT. J is TRBJ1-5 and V is TRBV7-8, with unresolved D. The CDR3 loop spans 14 amino acids. Trimming pared 1 base from V and 6 bases from J, leaving 10 bases between. Germline V gene lookup returns CDR1 SGHVS and CDR2 FQNEAQ.

This clone was recorded once. The chain is built from TRBV2 and TRBJ2-5, with 9 nucleotides matching TRBD1. CDR1 SNHLY and CDR2 FYNNEI come from the germline V gene. V shed 7 bases and J 5 bases; nucleotides not matched to a gene: 5. The CDR3 totals 13 residues. The CDR3 coding sequence is TGTGCCAGCACGGGACAGGGATTGGAGACCCAGTACTTC. The encoded protein is CASTGQGLETQYF.

Notes on this clone: The same CDR3 can be traced to other DNA sequences in this sample. The chain recombines TRBV5-1 with TRBJ2-1, with D possibly called TRBD1 or TRBD2 (5 bases each). Trimming removed 4 bases from V and 8 bases from J, with 16 bases in between. CDR1 and CDR2 from the germline V gene are SGHRS and YFSETQ. The CDR3 extends over 14 amino acids. CDR3 amino acids: CASSPGLLGDEQFF. The CDR3 DNA follows: TGCGCCAGCAGCCCGGGGCTCCTGGGGGATGAGCAGTTCTTC.

This chain connects TRBV19 to TRBJ1-5, with 8 bases identical to TRBD1. Losses at the gene ends were 3 bases for V and 4 bases for J; bases not matched to a gene: 2. CDR3 size: 14 residues. Germline V lookup: CDR1 LNHDA, CDR2 SQIVND (reference sequence). CDR3 in DNA: TGTGCCAGTAGTATGGACAGGGCAAATCAGCCCCAGCATTTT. Translating it yields CASSMDRANQPQHF.

This chain connects TRBV7-2 to TRBJ2-5; no clear D. Germline-derived CDR1 and CDR2 are SGHTA and FQGNSA. The CDR3 runs to 14 residues. The V gene lost 5 bases and the J gene lost 5 bases, with 15 bases spanning the gap. CDR3 coding DNA: TGTGCCAGCAGCCCCGAAGGTATTTGGGAGACCCAGTACTTC. Its translation is CASSPEGIWETQYF. Based on the CDR3 plus reference TRBV7-2 and TRBJ2-5, the full variable domain is GAGVSQSPSNKVTEKGKDVELRCDPISGHTALYWYRQSLGQGLEFLIYFQGNSAPDKSGLPSDRFSAERTGGSVSTLTIQRTQQEDSAVYLCASSPEGIWETQYFGPGTRLLVL.

The gene calls are TRBV2 and TRBJ2-5; D remains unclear. The CDR3 consists of 12 residues. Germline-derived CDR1 and CDR2 are SNHLY and FYNNEI. The V and J ends lost 10 bases and 5 bases respectively, with 14 bases between them. The CDR3 protein is CATSTREETQYF. The DNA of the CDR3 is TGTGCCACCTCAACGAGAGAGGAGACCCAGTACTTC.

The CDR3 protein is CASNPTDRAEAFF. In DNA form, the CDR3 reads TGTGCCAGTAACCCCACGGACAGGGCTGAAGCTTTCTTT. The chain carries TRBV19 and TRBJ1-1; 8 bases agree with TRBD1. The CDR3 has 13 amino acids. Trimming at V came to 7 bases and at J to 6 bases, leaving 7 bases not matched to a gene. Germline CDR1 is LNHDA and CDR2 is SQIVND (reference sequence).

The chain employs TRBV7-9 and TRBJ2-1; perhaps TRBD2 as D (6 bases). CDR1 is SEHNR and CDR2 is FQNEAQ in the germline V gene (reference sequence). The CDR3 has 13 residues. V was cut by 5 bases and J by 6 bases, with 11 bases left in between. The DNA for the CDR3 is TGTGCCAGCAGCCCCGGCGGGGTCAATGAGCAGTTCTTC. Its translation: CASSPGGVNEQFF.

V usage is TRBV7-2 and J usage is TRBJ2-7, with D perhaps matching TRBD2 (7 bases). The CDR3 totals 14 residues. Trimming took off 4 bases at V and 1 base at J, with 11 bases between the two ends. Germline V gives CDR1 SGHTA, CDR2 FQGNSA. In DNA form, the CDR3 reads TGTGCCAGCAGCTGGGGGGGCGTATCCTACGAGCAGTACTTC. Translation: CASSWGGVSYEQYF.

V is TRBV6-1 and J is TRBJ1-1; D remains unclear. Germline CDR1 and CDR2: MNHNS and SASEGT. This CDR3 is built from 13 residues. V lost 4 bases, J lost 2 bases, and 8 bases lay in between. In DNA, the CDR3 is TGTGCCAGCAGTGGACAATACAACACTGAAGCTTTCTTT. Translation: CASSGQYNTEAFF.

The chain links TRBV7-2 to TRBJ2-1, with D perhaps matching TRBD2 (5 bases). The germline gives CDR1 SGHTA, CDR2 FQGNSA. The CDR3 is 15 residues long. Trimming left V 7 bases short and J 1 base short, with 14 bases between. CDR3 residues: CASTSAAPSYNEQFF. DNA for the CDR3: TGTGCCAGCACCTCAGCGGCACCATCCTACAATGAGCAGTTCTTC.

The rearrangement joins TRBV6-1 to TRBJ1-1; D possibly corresponds to TRBD1 (6 bases). V lost 6 bases and J lost 1, with 15 bases in between. Looked up from germline, CDR1 is MNHNS and CDR2 is SASEGT. This CDR3 spans 15 amino acids. Here the CDR3 DNA reads TGTGCCAGCAGAGCAGGGGCGCTAGAGAACACTGAAGCTTTCTTT. As protein: CASRAGALENTEAFF.

The CDR3 DNA reads as TGTGCCAGCAGCATAGAACCGGGACAGAGGGGCGAGCAGTACTTC. Amino acid sequence: CASSIEPGQRGEQYF. This chain links TRBV9 with TRBJ2-7; 7 bases map to TRBD1. The CDR3 has 15 amino acids. The V gene's germline CDR1 is SGDLS and CDR2 YYNGEE. Unmatched junction bases numbered 13, after V lost 4 bases and J lost 6 bases.

The chain carries TRBV11-3 and TRBJ1-2, with 8 positions matching TRBD1. The CDR3 is 16 residues long. Losses at the gene ends were 2 bases for V and 6 bases for J; bases not matched to a gene: 11. The germline CDR1 and CDR2 sequences are SGHNT and YENEEA. Written as DNA, the CDR3 is TGTGCCAGCAGCTTACTTCCGGACAGGGTGTCAAATGGCTACACCTTC. Translation gives CASSLLPDRVSNGYTF. The whole variable domain, filled in from reference TRBV11-3 and TRBJ1-2, reads EAGVVQSPRYKIIEKKQPVAFWCNPISGHNTLYWYLQNLGQGPELLIRYENEEAVDDSQLPKDRFSAERLKGVDSTLKIQPAELGDSAVYLCASSLLPDRVSNGYTFGSGTRLTVV.

The rearrangement joins TRBV7-9 to TRBJ2-3; no firm D call. The V and J ends lost 6 bases and 4 bases respectively, with 5 bases between them. Germline lookup yields CDR1 SEHNR and CDR2 FQNEAQ (reference sequence). CDR3 length: 11 residues. CDR3 sequence reads: CASRVADTQYF. The CDR3 DNA follows: TGTGCCAGCAGGGTTGCAGATACGCAGTATTTT.

The chain couples TRBV9 to TRBJ2-3; TRBD2 agrees at 10 bases. V lost 0 bases, J lost 1 base, and 11 bases stayed unmatched. The CDR3 totals 19 residues. CDR1 and CDR2 (germline): SGDLS, YYNGEE. The CDR3 nucleotides read TGTGCCAGCAGCGTAGGGCTAGCGGGAGAGGGTCTACGCACAGATACGCAGTATTTT. As protein: CASSVGLAGEGLRTDTQYF.

The genes are TRBV7-9 and TRBJ2-3, with D possibly called TRBD1 or TRBD2 (5 bases each). CDR3 size: 19 residues. CDR1 and CDR2 from the germline V gene are SEHNR and FQNEAQ (reference sequence). Trimming removed 3 bases from V and 2 bases from J, with 24 bases in between. CDR3 sequence: CASSFYSLGTPGATDTQYF. The CDR3 DNA is TGTGCCAGCAGCTTTTATTCCCTAGGGACCCCTGGAGCCACAGATACGCAGTATTTT. Filled out from reference TRBV7-9 and TRBJ2-3, the complete variable domain reads DTGVSQNPRHKITKRGQNVTFRCDPISEHNRLYWYRQTLGQGPEFLTYFQNEAQLEKSRLLSDRFSAERPKGSFSTLEIQRTEQGDSAMYLCASSFYSLGTPGATDTQYFGPGTRLTVL.

The rearrangement links TRBV29-1 to TRBJ2-3; no reliable D call. Trimming left V 5 bases short and J 8 bases short, with 8 bases between. CDR1 SQVTM and CDR2 ANQGSEA come from the germline V gene. The CDR3 runs 10 residues. The DNA for the CDR3 is TGCAGCGTTAACCCCGGTACGCAGTATTTT. This gives the protein CSVNPGTQYF.

The chain employs TRBV6-5 and TRBJ1-5; 8 nucleotides agree with TRBD1. The ends lost 5 bases at V and 7 bases at J; junction bases unmatched: 7. Germline V CDR1 and CDR2: MNHEY, SVGAGI. The length of the CDR3 is 14 residues. The CDR3 nucleotides read TGTGCCAGCAGTGAACAGGGGGGATGGCAGCCCCAGCATTTT. Protein: CASSEQGGWQPQHF.

The V and J genes are TRBV4-1 and TRBJ2-5, with D perhaps TRBD2 (6 bases). Germline CDR1 is MGHRA and CDR2 is YSYEKL. The CDR3 extends over 14 amino acids. Trimming took off 1 base at V and 3 bases at J, with 9 bases between the two ends. CDR3 in DNA: TGCGCCAGCAGCCAAGGGTGGGGGGAAGAGACCCAGTACTTC. This gives the protein CASSQGWGEETQYF.

This chain connects TRBV5-6 to TRBJ2-4; no clear D. Per the germline V gene, CDR1 is SGHDT and CDR2 is YYEEEE. Trimming shortened V by 4 bases and J by 4 bases, and 15 bases separated the two germline ends. CDR3 length: 15 amino acids. The CDR3 is CASSLTGTEKNIQYF. The DNA of the CDR3 is TGTGCCAGCAGCCTAACCGGAACAGAAAAAAACATTCAGTACTTC. Drawing the rest from reference TRBV5-6 and TRBJ2-4, the complete variable domain is DAGVTQSPTHLIKTRGQQVTLRCSPKSGHDTVSWYQQALGQGPQFIFQYYEEEERQRGNFPDRFSGHQFPNYSSELNVNALLLGDSALYLCASSLTGTEKNIQYFGAGTRLSVL.

The chain combines TRBV10-3 with TRBJ2-5, with D possibly matching TRBD1 (5 bases). Trimming removed 10 bases from V and 4 bases from J, with 16 bases in between. The CDR3 sequence is 13 residues long. CDR1 is ENHRY and CDR2 is SYGVKD in the germline V gene. The CDR3 loop is CATLRQGGETQYF. Here the CDR3 DNA reads TGTGCCACCCTTCGGCAGGGCGGAGAGACCCAGTACTTC.

The chain uses TRBV14 and TRBJ1-2; D uncertain. The CDR3 covers 15 residues. V gave up 0 bases and J gave up 5 bases, with 13 bases separating them. Germline-derived CDR1 and CDR2 are SGHDN and FVKESK. CDR3 bases: TGTGCCAGCAGCCAAGAGGGCCCCGGGCGGTATGGCTACACCTTC. Translating it yields CASSQEGPGRYGYTF.